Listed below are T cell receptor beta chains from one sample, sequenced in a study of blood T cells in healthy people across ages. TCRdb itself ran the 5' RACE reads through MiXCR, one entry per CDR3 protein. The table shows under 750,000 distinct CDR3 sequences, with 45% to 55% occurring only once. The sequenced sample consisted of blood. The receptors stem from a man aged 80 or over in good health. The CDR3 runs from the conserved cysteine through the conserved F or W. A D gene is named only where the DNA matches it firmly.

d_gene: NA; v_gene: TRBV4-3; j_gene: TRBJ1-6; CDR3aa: CASSPLTDGDSPLHF
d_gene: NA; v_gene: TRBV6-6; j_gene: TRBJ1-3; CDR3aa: CASSYRAGTGNTIYF
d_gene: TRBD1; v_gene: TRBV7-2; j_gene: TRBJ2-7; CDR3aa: CASFRDRGYGQYF
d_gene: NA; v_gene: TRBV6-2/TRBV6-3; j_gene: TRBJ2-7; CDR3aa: CASRLGQFYEQYF
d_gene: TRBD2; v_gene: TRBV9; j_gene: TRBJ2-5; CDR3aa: CASSAIGGLAEETQYF
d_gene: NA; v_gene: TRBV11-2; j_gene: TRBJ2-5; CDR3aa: CASSTRTHQETQYF
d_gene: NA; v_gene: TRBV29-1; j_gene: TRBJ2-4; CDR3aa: CSGLLAKNIQYF
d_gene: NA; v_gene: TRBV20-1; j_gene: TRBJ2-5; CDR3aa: CSASPDATPGETQYF
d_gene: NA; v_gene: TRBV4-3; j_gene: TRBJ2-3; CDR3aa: CASSQDRQKAPTDTQYF
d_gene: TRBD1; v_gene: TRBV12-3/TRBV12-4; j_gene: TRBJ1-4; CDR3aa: CASSWGQSGTEKLFF
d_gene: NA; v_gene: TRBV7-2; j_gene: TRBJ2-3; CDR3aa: CASSPRRVDADTQYF
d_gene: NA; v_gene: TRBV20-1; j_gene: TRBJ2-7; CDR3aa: CSARDTRGGDYEQYF
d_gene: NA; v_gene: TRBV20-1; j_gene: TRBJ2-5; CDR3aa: CSADALRYETQYF
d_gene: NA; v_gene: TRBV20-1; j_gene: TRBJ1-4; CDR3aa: CSARRGAGPNEKLFF
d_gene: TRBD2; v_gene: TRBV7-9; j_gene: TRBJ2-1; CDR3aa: CASINPLGLAGSNEQFF
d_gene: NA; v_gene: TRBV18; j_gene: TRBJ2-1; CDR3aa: CASSPMGSSYNEQFF
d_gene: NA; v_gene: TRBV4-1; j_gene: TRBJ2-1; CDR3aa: CASSQEGPADPYNEQFF
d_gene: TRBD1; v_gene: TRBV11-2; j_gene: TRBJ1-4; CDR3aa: CVSSTNRGSTNEKLFF
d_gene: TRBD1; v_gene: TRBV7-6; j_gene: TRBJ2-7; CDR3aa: CASSFNRGADYEQYF
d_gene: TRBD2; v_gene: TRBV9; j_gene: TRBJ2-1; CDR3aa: CASSATAGTSGRVKNEQFF
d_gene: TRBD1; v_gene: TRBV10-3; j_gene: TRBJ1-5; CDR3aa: CAISESGTADQPQHF
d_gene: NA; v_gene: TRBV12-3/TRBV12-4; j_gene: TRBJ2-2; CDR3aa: CASSLQGPGELFF
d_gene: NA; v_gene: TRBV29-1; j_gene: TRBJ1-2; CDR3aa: CSVEEGGGGYGYTF
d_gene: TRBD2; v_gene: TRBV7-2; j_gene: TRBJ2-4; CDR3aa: CASSVQGLAGAKNIQYF
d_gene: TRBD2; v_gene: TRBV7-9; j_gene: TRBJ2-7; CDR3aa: CASSRWSGRTHREQYF
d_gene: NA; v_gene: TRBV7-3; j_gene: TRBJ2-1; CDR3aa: CASSLGGGAGSDNEQFF
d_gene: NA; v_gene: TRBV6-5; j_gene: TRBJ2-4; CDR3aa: CASSYKTGKNIQYF
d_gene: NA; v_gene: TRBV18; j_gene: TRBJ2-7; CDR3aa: CASSPPEGQYNEQYF
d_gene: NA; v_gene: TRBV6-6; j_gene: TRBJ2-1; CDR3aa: CASSYSLSSYNEQFF
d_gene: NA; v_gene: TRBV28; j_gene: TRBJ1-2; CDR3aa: CASSSWGEQGGIGGYTF
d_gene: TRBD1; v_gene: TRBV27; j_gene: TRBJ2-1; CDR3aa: CASSLLWDRGDNEQFF
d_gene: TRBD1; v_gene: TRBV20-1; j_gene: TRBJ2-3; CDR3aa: CSARDSLDRGLSTDTQYF
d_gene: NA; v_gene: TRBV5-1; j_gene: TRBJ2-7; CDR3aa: CASSQPQASEQYF
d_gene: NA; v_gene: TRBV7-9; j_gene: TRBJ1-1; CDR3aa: CASSLFGTLEAFF
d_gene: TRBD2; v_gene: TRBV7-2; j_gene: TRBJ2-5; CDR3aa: CASSWTGGTQYF
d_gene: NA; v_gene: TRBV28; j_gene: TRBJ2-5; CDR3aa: CASSLGQGGQYF
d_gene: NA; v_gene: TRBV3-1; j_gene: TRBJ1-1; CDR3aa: CASSQDFGDEAFF
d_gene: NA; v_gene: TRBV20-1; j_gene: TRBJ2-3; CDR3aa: CSAVDETPSTDTQYF
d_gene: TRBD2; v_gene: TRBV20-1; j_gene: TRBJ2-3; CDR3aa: CSASPGLGGDTQYF
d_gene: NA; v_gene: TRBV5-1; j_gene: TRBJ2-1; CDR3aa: CASTLNAVGEVDEQFF
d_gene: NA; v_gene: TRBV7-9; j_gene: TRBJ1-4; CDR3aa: CASSLDSLQGEKLFF
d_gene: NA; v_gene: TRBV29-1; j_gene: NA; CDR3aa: CSAPRGPSYEQYF
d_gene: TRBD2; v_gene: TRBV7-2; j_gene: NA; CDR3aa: CASSLASGGSPVDEQYF
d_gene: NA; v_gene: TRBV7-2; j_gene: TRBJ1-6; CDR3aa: CASSTLPGANSPLHF
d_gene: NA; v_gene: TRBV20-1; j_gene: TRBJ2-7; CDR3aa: CSANRPTGAGLYF
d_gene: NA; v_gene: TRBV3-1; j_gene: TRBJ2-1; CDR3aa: CASSQGADAYNEQFF
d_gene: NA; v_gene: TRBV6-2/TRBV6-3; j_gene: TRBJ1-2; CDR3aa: CASSYGGGGHGYTF
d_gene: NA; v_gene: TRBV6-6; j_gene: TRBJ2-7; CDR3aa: CASSYGKTGRGIEQYF
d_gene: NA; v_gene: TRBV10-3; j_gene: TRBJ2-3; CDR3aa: CAIIEENTSTDTQYF
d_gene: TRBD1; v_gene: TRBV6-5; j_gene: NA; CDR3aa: CASSLAQGVRYEQYF
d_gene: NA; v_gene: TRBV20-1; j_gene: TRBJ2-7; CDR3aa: CSAKDGGSYEQYF
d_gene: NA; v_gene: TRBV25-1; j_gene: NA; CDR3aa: CASSRQGYNEQYF
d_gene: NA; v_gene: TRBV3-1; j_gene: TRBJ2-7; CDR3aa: CASSPSSGSYEQYF
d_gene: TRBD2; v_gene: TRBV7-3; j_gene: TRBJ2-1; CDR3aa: CASSLTSGTTYNEQFF
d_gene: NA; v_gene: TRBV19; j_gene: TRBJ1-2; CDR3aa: CASSEKGASGYGYTF
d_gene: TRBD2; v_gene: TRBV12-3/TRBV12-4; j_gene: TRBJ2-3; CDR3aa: CASSFSGILDTQYF
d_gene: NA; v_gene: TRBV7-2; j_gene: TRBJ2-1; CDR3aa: CASSFSAPNEQFF
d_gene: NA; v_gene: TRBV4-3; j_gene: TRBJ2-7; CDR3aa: CASSQDLGTASYEQYF
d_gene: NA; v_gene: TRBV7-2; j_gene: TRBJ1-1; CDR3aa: CASSLINTEAFF
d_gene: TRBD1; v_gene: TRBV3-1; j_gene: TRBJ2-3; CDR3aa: CASTTTLAGGTQYF